The 27 T cell receptor beta chains below were found in one sample sequenced in a study of T cell responses to AZD1222 COVID-19 vaccine. Repertoires were generated with immunoSEQ multiplex PCR, while TCRdb's copy carries only in-frame clones and drops some. The sample consists of about 160,000 clones, 91% of them appearing once. The material was peripheral blood, obtained 28 days after the second AZD1222 dose. The receptors shown here come from an adult who received the AZD1222 COVID-19 vaccine.

The V call is TRBV10-3, the J call TRBJ2-1, with D maybe TRBD2 (6 bases). CDR3 size: 13 residues. Germline CDR1 ENHRY, CDR2 SYGVKD. The germline V and J ends were trimmed by 6 bases and 2 bases, with 8 bases remaining between them. The CDR3 region has the DNA TGTGCCATCAGCGGCGGGACCTACAATGAGCAGTTCTTC. This codes for CAISGGTYNEQFF.

V usage is TRBV10-3 and J usage is TRBJ2-1; 9 positions match TRBD2. V shed 3 bases, J shed 6 bases, and the junction held 6 bases outside the gene matches. The length of the CDR3 is 15 residues. CDR1 and CDR2 from the germline V gene are ENHRY and SYGVKD. The CDR3 here is CAISEGLAGINEQFF. The DNA for the CDR3 is TGTGCCATCAGTGAAGGCCTAGCGGGGATCAATGAGCAGTTCTTC.

The rearrangement uses TRBV5-5 and TRBJ1-3, with D maybe TRBD1 (6 bases). The CDR3 has 15 amino acids. V shed 3 bases and J shed 0 bases, with 10 bases lying between them. Germline V gene data show CDR1 as SGHKS and CDR2 as YYEKEE (reference sequence). CDR3 residues: CASSYTGNSGNTIYF. In nucleotides, the CDR3 is TGTGCCAGCAGCTATACAGGGAACTCTGGAAACACCATATATTTT.

The genes are TRBV7-9 and TRBJ1-2, with D unresolved. This CDR3 is 15 amino acids long. V was cut by 2 bases and J by 2 bases, with 12 bases left in between. CDR1 is SEHNR and CDR2 is FQNEAQ in the germline V gene (reference sequence). CDR3 sequence (DNA): TGTGCCAGCAGCTTAAGCGGTGGCAGCAACTATGGCTACACCTTC. Its translation: CASSLSGGSNYGYTF.

The genes are TRBV5-1 and TRBJ1-3; 9 bases are a match to TRBD1. The CDR3 length is 20 residues. Unmatched junction bases numbered 16, after V lost 3 bases and J lost 0 bases. CDR1 and CDR2 (germline): SGHRS, YFSETQ. Written as DNA, the CDR3 is TGCGCCAGCAGCTGGAGTCCGGGACAGGGACGTCACAGCTCTGGAAACACCATATATTTT. Translation gives CASSWSPGQGRHSSGNTIYF.

This chain uses TRBV27 with TRBJ1-4; TRBD1 might be the D (5 bases). From germline, CDR1 is MNHEY and CDR2 SMNVEV (reference sequence). V was shortened by 4 bases and J by 0 bases, with 6 bases between the two germline ends. The CDR3 spans 14 residues. CDR3: CASSSTATNEKLFF. DNA of the CDR3: TGTGCCAGCAGTTCGACAGCAACTAATGAAAAACTGTTTTTT.

The chain recombines TRBV27 with TRBJ2-3; 8 nucleotides line up with TRBD1. From germline, CDR1 is MNHEY and CDR2 SMNVEV (reference sequence). After removal of 6 bases from V and 4 bases from J, the junction contained 9 bases not matched to a gene. The CDR3 loop spans 15 amino acids. The CDR3 DNA sequence: TGTGCCAGCAGGACCGGGCGGACAGGGTCAGATACGCAGTATTTT. Amino acid sequence: CASRTGRTGSDTQYF.

This sequence joins TRBV11-3 and TRBJ1-3; 9 nucleotides match TRBD1. The CDR3 has 18 amino acids. From germline, CDR1 is SGHNT and CDR2 YENEEA. After removal of 5 bases from V and 0 bases from J, the junction contained 11 bases not matched to a gene. CDR3 loop: CASSVRDRVRGSGNTIYF. The CDR3 coding sequence is TGTGCCAGCAGCGTCCGGGACAGGGTCCGCGGCTCTGGAAACACCATATATTTT.

This chain uses TRBV9 with TRBJ2-7; 7 nucleotides match TRBD2. The CDR3 runs to 13 residues. The V gene end was trimmed by 0 bases and the J gene end by 7 bases; junction bases not matched to a gene: 4. Per germline, CDR1 SGDLS and CDR2 YYNGEE. This chain's CDR3 is CASSVAGGREQYF. The DNA for the CDR3 is TGTGCCAGCAGCGTAGCGGGAGGCAGGGAGCAGTACTTC.

The J gene is TRBJ1-4, the V gene TRBV4-1; 7 bases are a match to TRBD1. Germline V lookup: CDR1 MGHRA, CDR2 YSYEKL. After removal of 2 bases from V and 8 bases from J, the junction contained 8 bases not matched to a gene. This CDR3 contains 15 residues. The CDR3 region is CASSQPTGRDEKLFF. In DNA form, the CDR3 reads TGCGCCAGCAGCCAACCGACAGGGAGGGACGAAAAACTGTTTTTT.

The V and J genes are TRBV10-3 and TRBJ1-1; D is unclear. Germline CDR1 reads ENHRY; CDR2 reads SYGVKD. The V gene lost 6 bases and the J gene lost 5 bases, with 13 bases spanning the gap. The length of the CDR3 is 13 residues. The CDR3 DNA follows: TGTGCCATCAGGGCTGACATTAATACTGAAGCTTTCTTT. Translating it yields CAIRADINTEAFF.

The V and J genes are TRBV3-1 (or the pseudogene TRBV3-2) and TRBJ2-1, with D uncertain. Trimming took 6 bases from V and 2 from J, leaving 2 bases between them. The CDR3 length is 11 residues. Germline V gene lookup returns CDR1 LGHDT and CDR2 YNNKEL (reference sequence). The CDR3 is CASRAYNEQFF. CDR3 coding DNA: TGTGCCAGCAGGGCCTACAATGAGCAGTTCTTC.

The rearrangement joins TRBV5-1 to TRBJ2-1; D remains ambiguous. The CDR3 extends over 15 amino acids. The V end lost 1 base, the J end lost 4 bases, and 12 bases lay between the germline ends. Germline V gives CDR1 SGHRS, CDR2 YFSETQ. The CDR3 loop reads CASSLSQRPYNEQFF. In DNA form, the CDR3 reads TGCGCCAGCAGCTTGTCCCAGCGACCTTACAATGAGCAGTTCTTC.

The chain carries TRBV27 and TRBJ1-4; no clear D gene. CDR3 length: 16 residues. Looked up from germline, CDR1 is MNHEY and CDR2 is SMNVEV (reference sequence). Trimming pared 1 base from V and 0 bases from J, leaving 9 bases between. The CDR3 DNA is TGTGCCAGCAGTTTATTGTCCGGGACAACTAATGAAAAACTGTTTTTT. Its protein product is CASSLLSGTTNEKLFF.

The chain joins TRBV4-2 to TRBJ2-5; D remains ambiguous. The CDR3 runs 15 residues. The V and J ends lost 4 bases and 0 bases respectively, with 12 bases between them. CDR1 is LGHNA, CDR2 YNFKEQ, per germline. The CDR3 loop reads CASSPQPGYQETQYF. CDR3 DNA sequence: TGTGCCAGCAGCCCTCAGCCCGGGTACCAAGAGACCCAGTACTTC.

The chain recombines TRBV19 with TRBJ2-7; 9 nucleotides line up with TRBD1. The CDR3 spans 16 residues. Germline V gives CDR1 LNHDA, CDR2 SQIVND (reference sequence). V trimming: 6 bases; J trimming: 1 base; junction bases outside the gene matches: 10. CDR3 protein: CASRKSSGQGSYEQYF. The CDR3 region has the DNA TGTGCCAGTAGGAAAAGCTCAGGACAGGGGTCCTACGAGCAGTACTTC.

The chain joins TRBV3-1 (or the pseudogene TRBV3-2) to TRBJ2-5, with TRBD2 identical over 8 bases. CDR1 LGHDT and CDR2 YNNKEL come from the germline V gene (reference sequence). This CDR3 contains 14 residues. The ends lost 0 bases at V and 4 bases at J; junction bases unmatched: 1. As DNA, the CDR3 is TGTGCCAGCAGCCAAGATCTAGCGGGAGAGACCCAGTACTTC. The encoded protein is CASSQDLAGETQYF.

The chain links TRBV19 to TRBJ1-3; 8 bases match TRBD1. The junction had 11 bases not matched to a gene; V was cut back by 3 bases and J by 4 bases. Germline values: CDR1 LNHDA, CDR2 SQIVND (reference sequence). The CDR3 runs to 17 residues. The CDR3 DNA is TGTGCCAGTAGTATCCGGACAGGGCCGAGGACGGGAAACACCATATATTTT. It yields the protein CASSIRTGPRTGNTIYF. The variable domain in full, completed from reference TRBV19 and TRBJ1-3, reads DGGITQSPKYLFRKEGQNVTLSCEQNLNHDAMYWYRQDPGQGLRLIYYSQIVNDFQKGDIAEGYSVSREKKESFPLTVTSAQKNPTAFYLCASSIRTGPRTGNTIYFGEGSWLTVV.

The genes are TRBV7-2 and TRBJ1-1; 9 bases match TRBD1. The CDR3 length is 15 residues. Germline V gene data show CDR1 as SGHTA and CDR2 as FQGNSA. V gave up 0 bases and J gave up 6 bases; unmatched junction bases: 5. This CDR3 is CASSLAHRGRAEAFF. The CDR3 DNA follows: TGTGCCAGCAGCTTAGCTCACAGGGGGCGGGCTGAAGCTTTCTTT.

The chain is built from TRBV24-1 and TRBJ1-5; D is undetermined. The germline CDR1 and CDR2 sequences are KGHDR and SFDVKD. The germline V and J ends were trimmed by 2 bases and 5 bases, with 9 bases remaining between them. This CDR3 spans 14 amino acids. The CDR3 here is CATSDWAAHQPQHF. DNA for the CDR3: TGTGCCACCAGTGATTGGGCAGCTCATCAGCCCCAGCATTTT.

This clone was counted once. The V call is TRBV27, the J call TRBJ2-3; D remains ambiguous. Germline CDR1 MNHEY, CDR2 SMNVEV (reference sequence). V dropped 1 base and J dropped 6 bases, with 14 bases sitting between them. This CDR3 comprises 15 residues. In nucleotides, the CDR3 is TGTGCCAGCAGTTTATTAGACGGCCGAAGGGATACGCAGTATTTT. Translated, it gives CASSLLDGRRDTQYF.

The rearrangement links TRBV4-3 to TRBJ1-5; TRBD1 is a possible D gene (5 bases). The germline V and J ends were trimmed by 4 bases and 2 bases, with 15 bases remaining between them. This CDR3 has 16 residues. Germline V lookup: CDR1 LGHNA, CDR2 YSLEER. The CDR3 region is CASSPCGAWGNQPQHF. CDR3 nucleotides: TGCGCCAGCAGCCCGTGCGGGGCGTGGGGCAATCAGCCCCAGCATTTT.

This clone was counted once. The chain employs TRBV6-1 and TRBJ1-5; 7 bases map to TRBD1. There are 16 residues in the CDR3. Germline V gives CDR1 MNHNS, CDR2 SASEGT. Losses at the gene ends were 4 bases for V and 0 bases for J; bases not matched to a gene: 6. The CDR3 loop is CASSGLTGYSNQPQHF. DNA for the CDR3: TGTGCCAGCAGTGGGCTGACAGGGTATAGCAATCAGCCCCAGCATTTT.

V gene TRBV12-5 combines with J gene TRBJ1-2; 8 nucleotides align to TRBD1. This CDR3 has 15 amino acids. Germline CDR1 and CDR2: LGHNT and FRNRAP. The trim removed 2 bases at V and 5 bases at J, leaving 7 bases unmatched. In DNA, the CDR3 is TGTGCTAGTGGTTTGCCAGGGGGCGCTAGGTATGGCTACACCTTC. This gives the protein CASGLPGGARYGYTF.

The chain couples TRBV3-1 (or the pseudogene TRBV3-2) to TRBJ2-7; 10 bases align to TRBD1. V lost 2 bases, J lost 5 bases, and 12 bases stayed unmatched. Germline lookup yields CDR1 LGHDT and CDR2 YNNKEL (reference sequence). The CDR3 is made up of 17 amino acids. CDR3 protein: CASSQTKPGQGTHEQYF. The DNA for the CDR3 is TGTGCCAGCAGCCAAACAAAACCGGGACAGGGGACCCACGAGCAGTACTTC.

The V call is TRBV18, the J call TRBJ2-7; 8 nucleotides agree with TRBD1. Germline V lookup: CDR1 KGHSH, CDR2 LQKENI. CDR3 length: 14 residues. Trimming removed 3 bases from V and 5 bases from J; junction bases left unmatched: 6. The CDR3 sequence: CASSPGQAFDEQYF. The CDR3 DNA reads TGTGCCAGCTCACCGGGACAGGCGTTCGACGAGCAGTACTTC.

This clone occurred once. The chain employs TRBV19 and TRBJ1-3, with 9 bases fitting TRBD1. Germline CDR1 LNHDA, CDR2 SQIVND (reference sequence). J lost 2 bases, V lost 6 bases, and 2 bases had no gene match. CDR3 size: 14 residues. CDR3 amino acids: CASRDRGPGNTIYF. CDR3 bases: TGTGCCAGTAGGGACAGGGGTCCTGGAAACACCATATATTTT.